The entry below gives a single T cell receptor beta chain sequence along with its context. Its antigen is unknown. All patients experienced relapse after autologous stem cell transplantation, and brentuximab vedotin exposure was variable. These data belong to a study of PD-1 blockade in classical Hodgkin lymphoma. Study results and limitations: Reported baseline diversity: healthy donors highest, relapsed/refractory patients lowest. Excluded were patients who started nivolumab under 1 year after ASCT, a group that had lower diversity.

The CDR3 contains 14 residues. The V end was cut by 4 bases, the J end by 2 bases, with 9 bases between. The germline V gene has CDR1 SGHVS and CDR2 FQNEAQ. Produced via immunoSEQ multiplex PCR; TCRdb's table is partial and in-frame only. The sample lists under 30,000 clones, roughly 82% seen once, with approximately 10% in the top ten. The chain employs TRBV7-8 and TRBJ2-1; D unresolved. The specimen was peripheral blood mononuclear cells (PBMCs), collected before the second cycle of nivolumab. The receptor's source is a human donor with classical Hodgkin lymphoma. This chain's CDR3 is CASSSGDPYNEQFF. DNA of the CDR3: TGTGCCAGCAGCTCCGGAGACCCCTACAATGAGCAGTTCTTC.